The sample holds a few counts of the clone carrying this T cell receptor beta chain. The CDR3 has 15 amino acids. The V segment lost 3 bases and the J segment 6 bases; nucleotides outside the gene matches: 10. Germline V gene lookup returns CDR1 GTSNPN and CDR2 SVGIG (reference sequence). This sample is drawn from a study of immune heterogeneity within non-small cell lung tumors. Study-wide context: Histologically, a handful of tumors were squamous cell carcinomas and more than 9 were non-squamous carcinomas. The remaining 1 tumor was not otherwise specified.

Genomic DNA from bulk tumor acted as the template, and about 550 ng was loaded per sample. The authors collected several far-apart biopsies from each primary tumor during surgery. Their non-small cell lung cancer was newly diagnosed and untreated, and the patients underwent curative surgery. Amplification of TCR beta CDR3 was performed by multiplex PCR with 32 V and 13 J primers. MiXCR was run by TCRdb on the multiplex PCR reads, yielding one entry per CDR3 protein. The sample yields approximately 5,000 distinct CDR3 sequences, 21% seen once. The clonotype was recovered from a woman aged 55-70 years with non-small cell lung cancer. The sequenced sample was lung tumor tissue. The V and J genes are TRBV30 and TRBJ2-3, with 9 bases lining up with TRBD2. For the CDR3, the DNA is TGTGCCTGGAGCGGCCTAGCGGGATTTTCCGATACGCAGTATTTT. This translates into CAWSGLAGFSDTQYF.